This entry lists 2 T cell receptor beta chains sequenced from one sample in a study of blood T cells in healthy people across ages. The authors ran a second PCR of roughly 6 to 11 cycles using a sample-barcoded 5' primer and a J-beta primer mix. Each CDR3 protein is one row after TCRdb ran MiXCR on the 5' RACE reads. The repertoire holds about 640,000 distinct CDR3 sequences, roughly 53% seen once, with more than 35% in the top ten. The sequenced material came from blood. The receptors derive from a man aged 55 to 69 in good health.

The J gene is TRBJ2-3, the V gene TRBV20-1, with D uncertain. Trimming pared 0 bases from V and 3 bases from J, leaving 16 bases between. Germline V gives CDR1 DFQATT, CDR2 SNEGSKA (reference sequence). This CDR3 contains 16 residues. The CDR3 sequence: CSARDSLRWNTDTQYF. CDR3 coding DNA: TGCAGTGCTAGAGATTCGTTGAGGTGGAATACAGATACGCAGTATTTT.

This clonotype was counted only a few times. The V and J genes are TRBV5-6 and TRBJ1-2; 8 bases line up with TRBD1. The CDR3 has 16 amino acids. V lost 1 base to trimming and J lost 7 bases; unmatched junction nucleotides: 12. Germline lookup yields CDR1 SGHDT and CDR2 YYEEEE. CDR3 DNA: TGTGCCAGCAGCTTGTCCCCTTCGACAGGGGCGTCTGGCTACACCTTC. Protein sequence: CASSLSPSTGASGYTF.